This T cell receptor beta chain was obtained from a study of cytomegalovirus exposure and HLA in healthy donors. With regard to this clone: Antigen specificity is unknown.

Vbeta (60) and Jbeta (13) primers were used in the PCR. Generated by immunoSEQ multiplex PCR, the TCRdb table keeps only in-frame clones and is missing some. The sample shows 150,000 to 200,000 clones, roughly 80% of them seen only once. Whole-study results and caveats: Accurate predictions that matched the HLA-A and HLA-B alleles of most subjects were reportedly made from TCR beta sequences. The study flagged some 170 TCR beta chains as cytomegalovirus-associated.

V lost 4 bases to trimming and J lost 2 bases, with 14 bases between them. CDR1 and CDR2 (germline): SGHNT, YYREEE (reference sequence). CDR3 length equals 15 residues. The gene calls are TRBV5-4 and TRBJ2-3; D possibly corresponds to TRBD2 (7 bases). The sample taken for sequencing was PBMCs. This TCR was sampled from a man aged 50-59 years in good health and CMV-seropositive. This chain's CDR3 is CASSAGGPPTDTQYF. CDR3 DNA sequence: TGTGCCAGCAGCGCCGGGGGGCCGCCCACAGATACGCAGTATTTT.